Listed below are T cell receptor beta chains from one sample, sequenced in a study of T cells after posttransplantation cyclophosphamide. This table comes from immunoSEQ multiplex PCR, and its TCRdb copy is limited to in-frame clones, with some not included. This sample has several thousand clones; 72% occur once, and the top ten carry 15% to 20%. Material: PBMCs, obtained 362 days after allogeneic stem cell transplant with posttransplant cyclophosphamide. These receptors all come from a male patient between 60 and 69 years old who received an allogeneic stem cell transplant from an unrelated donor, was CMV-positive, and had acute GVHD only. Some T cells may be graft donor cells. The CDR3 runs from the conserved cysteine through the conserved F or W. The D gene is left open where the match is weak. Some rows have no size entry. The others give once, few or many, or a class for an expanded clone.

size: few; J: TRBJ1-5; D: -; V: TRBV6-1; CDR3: CASTSRVNQPQHF
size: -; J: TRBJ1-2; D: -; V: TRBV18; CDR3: CASSPSTGTYGYTF
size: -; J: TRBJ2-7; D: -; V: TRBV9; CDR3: CASSVVGRGEQYF
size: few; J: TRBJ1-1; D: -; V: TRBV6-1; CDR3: CASSEEGDTEAFF
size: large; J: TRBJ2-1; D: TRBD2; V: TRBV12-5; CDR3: CASGSPGEGNEQFF
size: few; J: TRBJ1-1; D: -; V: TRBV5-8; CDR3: CASSFSRVMNTEAFF
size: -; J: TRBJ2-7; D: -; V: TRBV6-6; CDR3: CASSYRLYEQYF
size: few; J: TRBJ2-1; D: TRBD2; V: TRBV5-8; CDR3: CASSKRTSSYNEQFF
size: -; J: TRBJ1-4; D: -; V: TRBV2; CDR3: CASNRDATNEKLFF
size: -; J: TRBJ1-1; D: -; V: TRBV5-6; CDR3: CASSVDRLNTEAFF
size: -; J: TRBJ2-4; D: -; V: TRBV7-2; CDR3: CASSRRTGGGDIQYF
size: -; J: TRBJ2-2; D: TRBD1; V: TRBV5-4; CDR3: CASNDRVGGELFF
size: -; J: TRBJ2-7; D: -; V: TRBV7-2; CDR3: CASSLENSYYEQYF
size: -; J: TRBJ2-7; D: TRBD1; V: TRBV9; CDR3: CASSDNPGTEGYEQYF
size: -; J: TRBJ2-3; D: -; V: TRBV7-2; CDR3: CASSLLASPHRPDTQYF
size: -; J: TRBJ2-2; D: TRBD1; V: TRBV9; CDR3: CASSGGQKAGTGELFF
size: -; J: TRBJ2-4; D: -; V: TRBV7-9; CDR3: CASSQIGVVAKNIQYF
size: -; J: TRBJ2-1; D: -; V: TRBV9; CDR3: CASSVEEGEQFF
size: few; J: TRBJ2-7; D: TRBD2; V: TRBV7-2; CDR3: CASSLGGGSSYEQYF
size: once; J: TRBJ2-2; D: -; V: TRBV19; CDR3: CASSPSGTGELFF
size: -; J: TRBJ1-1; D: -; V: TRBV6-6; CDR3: CASTMGRWNTEAFF
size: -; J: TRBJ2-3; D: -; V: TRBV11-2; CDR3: CASSLQGWGSSTDTQYF
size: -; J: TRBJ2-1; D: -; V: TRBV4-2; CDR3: CASSQDSGGSYNEQFF
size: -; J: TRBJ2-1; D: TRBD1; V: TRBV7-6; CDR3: CASSLGADLTGGNEQFF
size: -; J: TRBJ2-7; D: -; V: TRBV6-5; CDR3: CASSYRQGLREQYF
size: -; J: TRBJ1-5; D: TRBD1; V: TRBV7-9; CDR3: CASSYGDRGDQPQHF
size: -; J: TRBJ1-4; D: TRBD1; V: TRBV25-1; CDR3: CASSDQGANEKLFF
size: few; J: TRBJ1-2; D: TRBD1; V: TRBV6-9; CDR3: CASSQGQGVFGYTF
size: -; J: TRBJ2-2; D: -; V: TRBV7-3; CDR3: CASSWGGNTGELFF
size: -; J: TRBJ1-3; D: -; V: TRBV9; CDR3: CASSRTGIGNTIYF
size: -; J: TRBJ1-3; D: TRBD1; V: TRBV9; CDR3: CASSVGGTAGNTIYF
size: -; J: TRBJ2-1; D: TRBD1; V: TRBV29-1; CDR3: CSAWDRGLNEQFF
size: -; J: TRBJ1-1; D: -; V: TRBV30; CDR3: CAWNRPTEAFF
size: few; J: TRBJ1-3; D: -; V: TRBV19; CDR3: CASKRGPSSSGNTIYF
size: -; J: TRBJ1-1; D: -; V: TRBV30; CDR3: CAWSVGRVGTEAFF
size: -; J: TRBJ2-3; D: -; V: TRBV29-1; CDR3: CSVAGAVTDTQYF
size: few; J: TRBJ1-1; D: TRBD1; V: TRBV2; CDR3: CASSTRQGGIVAFF
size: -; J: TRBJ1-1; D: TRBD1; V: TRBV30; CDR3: CAWTRQGARAFF
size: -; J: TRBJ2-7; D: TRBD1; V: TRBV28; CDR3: CASKLGTGGDEQYF
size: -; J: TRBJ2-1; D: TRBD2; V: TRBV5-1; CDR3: CASSPGLAENNEQFF
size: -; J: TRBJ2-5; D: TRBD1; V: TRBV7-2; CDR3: CASSGWTGDQETQYF
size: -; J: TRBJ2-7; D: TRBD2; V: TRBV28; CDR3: CASSSSGTSDYEQYF
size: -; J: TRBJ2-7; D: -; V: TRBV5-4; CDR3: CASSLDPGQQSYEQYF
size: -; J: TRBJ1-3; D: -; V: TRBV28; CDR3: CASRRQSSGNTIYF
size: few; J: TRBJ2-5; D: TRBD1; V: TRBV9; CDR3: CASSPGQGARFETQYF
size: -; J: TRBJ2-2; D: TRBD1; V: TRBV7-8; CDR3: CASSPARDRPGELFF
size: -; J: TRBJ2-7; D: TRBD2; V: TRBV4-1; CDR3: CASSQALAGAISYEQYF
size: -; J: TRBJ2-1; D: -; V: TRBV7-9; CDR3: CASSVEGNEQFF
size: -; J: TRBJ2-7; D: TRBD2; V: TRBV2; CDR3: CASSEFGTRGEQYF
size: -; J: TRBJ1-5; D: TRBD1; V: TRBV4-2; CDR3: CASSQSTGAGQPQHF
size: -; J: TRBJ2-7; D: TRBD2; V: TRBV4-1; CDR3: CASSQGTSGGAYEQYF
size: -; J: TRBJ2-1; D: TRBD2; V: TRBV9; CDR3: CASSGPSGGAYNEQFF
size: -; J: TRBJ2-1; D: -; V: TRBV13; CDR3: CASSLRDRQFF